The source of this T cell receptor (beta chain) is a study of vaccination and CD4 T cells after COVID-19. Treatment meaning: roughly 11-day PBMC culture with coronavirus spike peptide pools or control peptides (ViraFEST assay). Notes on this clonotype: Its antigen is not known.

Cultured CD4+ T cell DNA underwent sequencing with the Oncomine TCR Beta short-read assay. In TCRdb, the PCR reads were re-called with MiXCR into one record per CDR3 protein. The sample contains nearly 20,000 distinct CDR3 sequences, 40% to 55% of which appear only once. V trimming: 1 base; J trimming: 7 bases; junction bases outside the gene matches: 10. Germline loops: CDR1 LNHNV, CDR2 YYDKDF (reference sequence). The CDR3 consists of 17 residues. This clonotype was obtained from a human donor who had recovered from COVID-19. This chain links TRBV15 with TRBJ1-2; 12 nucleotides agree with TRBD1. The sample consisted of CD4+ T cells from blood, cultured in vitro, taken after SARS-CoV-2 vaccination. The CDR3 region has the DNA TGTGCCACCAGCAGAGGGGGACAGGGGGCAAGTGGAAGTGGCTACACCTTC. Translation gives CATSRGGQGASGSGYTF.